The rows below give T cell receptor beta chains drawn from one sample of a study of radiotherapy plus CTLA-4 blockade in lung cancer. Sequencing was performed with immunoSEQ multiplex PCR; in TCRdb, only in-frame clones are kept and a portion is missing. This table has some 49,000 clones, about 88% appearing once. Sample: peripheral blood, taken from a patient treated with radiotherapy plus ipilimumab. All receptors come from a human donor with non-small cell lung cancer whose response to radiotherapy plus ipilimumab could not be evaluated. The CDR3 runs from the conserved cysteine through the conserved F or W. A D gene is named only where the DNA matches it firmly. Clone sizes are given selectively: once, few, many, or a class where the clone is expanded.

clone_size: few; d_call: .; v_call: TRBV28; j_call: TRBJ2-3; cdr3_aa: CASSSKTDIIDTQYF; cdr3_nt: TGTGCCAGCAGTTCCAAGACAGACATCATCGATACGCAGTATTTT
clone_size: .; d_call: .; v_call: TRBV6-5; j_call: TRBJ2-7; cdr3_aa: CASSPLHRYEQYF; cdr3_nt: TGTGCCAGCAGTCCCCTCCACAGATACGAGCAGTACTTC
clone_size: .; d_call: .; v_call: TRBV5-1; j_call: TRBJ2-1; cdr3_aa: CASSFQGLSNEQFF; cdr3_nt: TGCGCCAGCAGCTTCCAGGGTTTGAGCAATGAGCAGTTCTTC
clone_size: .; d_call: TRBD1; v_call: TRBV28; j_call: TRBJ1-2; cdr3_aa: CAVLRDRNYGYTF; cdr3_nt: TGTGCCGTACTCCGGGACAGGAACTATGGCTACACCTTC
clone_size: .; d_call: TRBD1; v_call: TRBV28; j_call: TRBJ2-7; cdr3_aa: CASSPPGQSSYEQYF; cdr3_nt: TGTGCCAGCAGTCCCCCGGGACAGAGCTCCTACGAGCAGTACTTC
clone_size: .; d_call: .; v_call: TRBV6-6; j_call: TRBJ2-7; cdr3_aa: CASSYPGTSYEQYF; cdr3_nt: TGTGCCAGCAGTTACCCCGGGACATCCTACGAGCAGTACTTC
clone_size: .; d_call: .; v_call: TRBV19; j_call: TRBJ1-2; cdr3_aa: CASSIDWPNYTF; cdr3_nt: TGTGCCAGTAGTATAGATTGGCCGAACTACACCTTC
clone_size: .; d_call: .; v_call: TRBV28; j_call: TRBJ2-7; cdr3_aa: CASSLGGRIGEQYF; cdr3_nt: TGTGCCAGCAGTTTAGGGGGGAGGATCGGCGAGCAGTACTTC
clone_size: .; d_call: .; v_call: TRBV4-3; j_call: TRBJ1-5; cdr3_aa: CASSQDLIFDSREPQHF; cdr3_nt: TGCGCCAGCAGCCAAGATCTAATTTTTGACAGTCGGGAGCCCCAGCATTTT
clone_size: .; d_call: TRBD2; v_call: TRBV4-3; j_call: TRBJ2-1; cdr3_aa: CASSRSSGRAGAYNEQFF; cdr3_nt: TGCGCCAGCAGCCGTAGTAGCGGGAGGGCCGGCGCCTACAATGAGCAGTTCTTC
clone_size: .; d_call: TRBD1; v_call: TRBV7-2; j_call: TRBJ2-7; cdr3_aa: CASRSGQGDYEQYF; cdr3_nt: TGTGCCAGCAGGTCAGGACAGGGGGACTACGAGCAGTACTTC
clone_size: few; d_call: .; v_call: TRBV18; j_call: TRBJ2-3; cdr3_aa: CASSPSLTDTQYF; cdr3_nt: TGTGCCAGCTCACCGAGCCTCACAGATACGCAGTATTTT
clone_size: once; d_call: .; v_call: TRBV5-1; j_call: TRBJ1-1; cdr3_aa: CASSYGGRTNAEAFF; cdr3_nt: TGCGCCAGCAGCTATGGTGGGAGAACAAACGCTGAAGCTTTCTTT
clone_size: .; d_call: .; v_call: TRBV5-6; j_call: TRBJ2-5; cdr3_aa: CASSLGRQETQYF; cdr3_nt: TGTGCCAGCAGCTTGGGGAGGCAAGAGACCCAGTACTTC
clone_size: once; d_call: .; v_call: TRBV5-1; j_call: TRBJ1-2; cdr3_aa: CASSQGPLYGYTF; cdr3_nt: TGCGCCAGCAGCCAGGGGCCTCTCTATGGCTACACCTTC
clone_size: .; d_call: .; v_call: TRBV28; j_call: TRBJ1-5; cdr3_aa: CASSLRTPRSNQPQHF; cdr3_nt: TGTGCCAGCAGTTTACGGACACCACGTAGCAATCAGCCCCAGCATTTT
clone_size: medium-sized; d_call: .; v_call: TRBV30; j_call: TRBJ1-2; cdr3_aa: CAWSPSVTGGYTF; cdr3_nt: TGTGCCTGGAGCCCAAGTGTTACTGGTGGCTACACCTTC
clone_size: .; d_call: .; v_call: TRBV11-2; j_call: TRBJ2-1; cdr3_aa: CASSLGRYSSYNEQFF; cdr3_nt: TGTGCCAGCAGCTTAGGACGGTACAGCTCCTACAATGAGCAGTTCTTC
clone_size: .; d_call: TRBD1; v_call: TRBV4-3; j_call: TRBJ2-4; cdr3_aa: CASSQDRGQGGNIQYF; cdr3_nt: TGCGCCAGCAGCCAAGATCGGGGACAGGGAGGAAACATTCAGTACTTC
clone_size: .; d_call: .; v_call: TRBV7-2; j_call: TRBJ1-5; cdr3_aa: CASSSETGTQPQHF; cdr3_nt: TGTGCCAGCAGCTCCGAAACAGGGACTCAGCCCCAGCATTTT
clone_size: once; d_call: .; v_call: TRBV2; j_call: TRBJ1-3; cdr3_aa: CASSAGAPGNTIYF; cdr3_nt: TGTGCCAGTTCAGCGGGCGCCCCTGGAAACACCATATATTTT
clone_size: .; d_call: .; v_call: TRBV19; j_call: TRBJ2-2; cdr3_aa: CASSIGGTGELFF; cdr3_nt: TGTGCCAGTAGTATTGGAGGGACCGGGGAGCTGTTTTTT
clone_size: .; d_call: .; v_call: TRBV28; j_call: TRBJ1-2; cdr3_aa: CASTGGSWYGYTF; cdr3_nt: TGTGCCAGCACGGGGGGGTCCTGGTATGGCTACACCTTC
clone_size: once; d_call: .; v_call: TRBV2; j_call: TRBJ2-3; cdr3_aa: CASRIMDIHTDTQYF; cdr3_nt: TGTGCCAGCAGGATTATGGACATCCACACAGATACGCAGTATTTT
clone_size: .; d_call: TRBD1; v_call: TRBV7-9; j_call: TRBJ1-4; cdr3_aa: CASSVTGGSEKLFF; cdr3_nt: TGTGCCAGCAGCGTGACAGGGGGGAGTGAAAAACTGTTTTTT
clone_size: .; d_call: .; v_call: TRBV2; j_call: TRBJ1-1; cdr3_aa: CASSGAQGLRGTEAFF; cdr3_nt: TGTGCCAGCAGTGGAGCCCAGGGACTTCGTGGGACTGAAGCTTTCTTT
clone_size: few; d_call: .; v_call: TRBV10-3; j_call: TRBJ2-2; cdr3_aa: CAITPDKKGTGELFF; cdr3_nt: TGTGCCATCACTCCGGACAAAAAGGGCACCGGGGAGCTGTTTTTT
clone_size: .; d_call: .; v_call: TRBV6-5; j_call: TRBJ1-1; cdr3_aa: CASRPGGGRGTEAFF; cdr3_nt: TGTGCCAGCAGGCCAGGAGGGGGGAGGGGCACTGAAGCTTTCTTT
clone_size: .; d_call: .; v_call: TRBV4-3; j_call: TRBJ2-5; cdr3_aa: CASSQVPYRDAKTQYF; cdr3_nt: TGCGCCAGCAGCCAAGTGCCGTACAGGGATGCAAAGACCCAGTACTTC
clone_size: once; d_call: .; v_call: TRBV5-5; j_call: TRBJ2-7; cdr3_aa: CASSLQGTSYEQYF; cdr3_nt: TGTGCCAGCAGCTTACAGGGTACTTCCTACGAGCAGTACTTC
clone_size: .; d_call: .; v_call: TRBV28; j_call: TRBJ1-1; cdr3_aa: CARKMGHPEAFF; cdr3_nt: TGTGCCCGGAAGATGGGGCACCCTGAAGCTTTCTTT
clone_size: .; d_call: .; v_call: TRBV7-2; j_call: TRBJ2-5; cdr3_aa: CASRSKGGGRRGETQYF; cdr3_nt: TGTGCCAGCAGAAGCAAAGGGGGAGGGCGAAGGGGAGAGACCCAGTACTTC
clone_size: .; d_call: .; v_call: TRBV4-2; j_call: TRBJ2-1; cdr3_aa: CASSQGLVYNEQFF; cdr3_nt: TGTGCCAGCAGCCAAGGACTGGTCTACAATGAGCAGTTCTTC
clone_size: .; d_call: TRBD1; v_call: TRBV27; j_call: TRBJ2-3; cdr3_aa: CASSFQGQGTDTQYF; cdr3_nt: TGTGCCAGCAGTTTCCAGGGACAGGGCACAGATACGCAGTATTTT
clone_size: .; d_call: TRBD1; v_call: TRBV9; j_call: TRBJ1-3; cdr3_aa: CASSVAPGQGLFGGNTIYF; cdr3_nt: TGTGCCAGCAGCGTAGCTCCGGGACAGGGCCTTTTCGGGGGAAACACCATATATTTT
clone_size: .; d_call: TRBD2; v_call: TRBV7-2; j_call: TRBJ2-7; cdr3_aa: CASSSSGSSYEQYF; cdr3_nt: TGTGCCAGCAGCTCTAGCGGGAGCTCCTACGAGCAGTACTTC
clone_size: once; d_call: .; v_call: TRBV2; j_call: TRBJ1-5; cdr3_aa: CASIGQVGPSNQPQHF; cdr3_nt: TGTGCCAGCATAGGTCAAGTGGGCCCTAGCAATCAGCCCCAGCATTTT
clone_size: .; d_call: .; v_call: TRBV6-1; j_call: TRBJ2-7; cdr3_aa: CASINDRSSYEQYF; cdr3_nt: TGTGCCAGCATAAACGACAGGAGCTCCTACGAGCAGTACTTC
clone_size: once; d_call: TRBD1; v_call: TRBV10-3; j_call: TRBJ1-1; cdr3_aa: CAISTGGRNTEAFF; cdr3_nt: TGTGCCATCAGTACAGGGGGAAGGAACACTGAAGCTTTCTTT
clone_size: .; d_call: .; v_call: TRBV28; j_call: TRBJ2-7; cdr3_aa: CASSRLEPSSYEQYF; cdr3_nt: TGTGCCAGCAGTCGCCTGGAGCCAAGCTCCTACGAGCAGTACTTC
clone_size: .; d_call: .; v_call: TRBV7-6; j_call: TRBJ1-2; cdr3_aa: CASSLVGGNGYTF; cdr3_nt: TGTGCCAGCAGCTTAGTCGGCGGGAATGGCTACACCTTC
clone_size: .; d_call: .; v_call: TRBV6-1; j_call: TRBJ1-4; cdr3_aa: CASTAGAPGEKLFF; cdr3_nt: TGTGCCAGCACCGCAGGGGCTCCGGGCGAAAAACTGTTTTTT
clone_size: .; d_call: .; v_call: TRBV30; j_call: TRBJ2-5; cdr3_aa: CAWRGGLVPSTQYF; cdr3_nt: TGTGCCTGGAGAGGAGGGCTGGTTCCCTCGACCCAGTACTTC